This section outlines one T cell receptor beta chain sequence together with its context. The antigen is not known. As it was prepared, the TCRbeta library received unique molecular identifiers. TCRdb called the PCR reads again in MiXCR, with one record for every CDR3 protein. The table includes 440,000 or so distinct CDR3 sequences, 43% detected once. The data were obtained in a study of T-cell reconstitution after alpha-beta-depleted transplantation in children. Points from the study as a whole: At around two months after transplant, the alpha-beta T cells were reportedly derived from several hundred expanded clones that came from non-depleted graft cells. After transplant, high TCRbeta diversity at day 60 in some patients arose from surviving recipient T cells and thymic progenitors. It was newly produced T cells that mostly accounted for T-cell counts and diversity one year after transplant.

CDR1 and CDR2 from the germline V gene are SGHTA and FQGTGA. Germline trimming cut 4 bases from V and 0 bases from J; bases unmatched to any gene: 5. This CDR3 is 15 amino acids long. The sample consisted of PBMCs, taken before TCRalphabeta/CD19-depleted stem cell transplant. The gene calls are TRBV7-3 and TRBJ1-2; 7 bases map to TRBD1. The sequence came from a girl aged 2-10 years with aplastic anemia, due to receive a stem cell transplant. The CDR3 spells CASSSSGQPNYGYTF. The CDR3, as DNA: TGTGCCAGCAGCTCCTCGGGACAGCCTAACTATGGCTACACCTTC.